This entry lists 12 T cell receptor beta chains sequenced from one sample in a study of cytomegalovirus exposure and HLA in healthy donors. Profiled with immunoSEQ multiplex PCR; TCRdb holds only in-frame clones, not every one. The sample lists 200,000 to 250,000 clones, approximately 82% occurring once. The sample was PBMCs. The receptors come from a woman aged 18-35 years in good health and CMV-seronegative.

The chain combines TRBV2 with TRBJ2-5, with a tentative D call TRBD2 (7 bases). The CDR3 covers 17 residues. Germline CDR1 reads SNHLY; CDR2 reads FYNNEI. Between the trimmed V and J ends, which lost 5 bases and 2 bases, there was a span of 21 bases. The CDR3 is CASSRFGGPATQETQYF. In nucleotides, the CDR3 is TGTGCCAGCAGTAGATTCGGGGGGCCAGCCACACAAGAGACCCAGTACTTC.

This clone was counted between two and nine times. The chain recombines TRBV19 with TRBJ1-2; the D is unclear. The CDR3 has 15 amino acids. Germline loops: CDR1 LNHDA, CDR2 SQIVND (reference sequence). V lost 1 base and J lost 7, with 16 bases in between. The CDR3 sequence is CASSIVNPEGSGYTF. The CDR3, as DNA: TGTGCCAGTAGTATAGTTAATCCGGAGGGCTCTGGCTACACCTTC.

The chain uses TRBV2 and TRBJ2-2, with 9 bases that match TRBD1. Germline V lookup: CDR1 SNHLY, CDR2 FYNNEI. The CDR3 has 15 amino acids. Trimming at V came to 4 bases and at J to 4 bases, leaving 4 bases not matched to a gene. CDR3 protein: CASSGADRGTGELFF. Written as DNA, the CDR3 is TGTGCCAGCAGTGGGGCGGACAGGGGCACCGGGGAGCTGTTTTTT.

This clone was found a few times. The CDR3 coding sequence is TGTGCCAGCAGCTCTCGACTAGCGTTGGATGAGCAGTTCTTC. Its translation is CASSSRLALDEQFF. The genes are TRBV9 and TRBJ2-1; 8 bases are shared with TRBD2. The CDR3 covers 14 residues. Germline values: CDR1 SGDLS, CDR2 YYNGEE. Trimming removed 4 bases from V and 8 bases from J; junction bases left unmatched: 8.

The chain uses TRBV5-1 and TRBJ2-2; D is perhaps TRBD1 (8 bases). From germline, CDR1 is SGHRS and CDR2 YFSETQ. V gave up 2 bases and J gave up 5 bases, with 13 bases separating them. CDR3 size: 15 residues. The CDR3 coding sequence is TGCGCCAGCAGCTTCGGACAGGGAGGGACCGGGGAGCTGTTTTTT. This codes for CASSFGQGGTGELFF. The variable domain in full, with the rest retrieved from reference TRBV5-1 and TRBJ2-2, is KAGVTQTPRYLIKTRGQQVTLSCSPISGHRSVSWYQQTPGQGLQFLFEYFSETQRNKGNFPGRFSGRQFSNSRSEMNVSTLELGDSALYLCASSFGQGGTGELFFGEGSRLTVL.

J is TRBJ2-7 and V is TRBV14; D may be TRBD1 or TRBD2 (5 bases each). The CDR3 is 11 amino acids. From germline, CDR1 is SGHDN and CDR2 FVKESK. V gave up 5 bases and J gave up 6 bases, with 8 bases separating them. The CDR3 DNA is TGTGCCAGCAGCTATGGGGGCGAGCAGTACTTC. Encoded protein: CASSYGGEQYF.

The V and J genes are TRBV9 and TRBJ2-1; D gene uncertain. The CDR3 runs 14 residues. The germline gives CDR1 SGDLS, CDR2 YYNGEE. The germline V and J ends were trimmed by 4 bases and 6 bases, with 14 bases remaining between them. CDR3 in amino acids: CASSPQMVGNEQFF. CDR3 bases: TGTGCCAGCAGCCCCCAAATGGTCGGCAATGAGCAGTTCTTC.

The CDR3 nucleotides read TGTGCCAGTAGTATGGGGAGAGGGGACGAGCAGTACTTC. Translating gives CASSMGRGDEQYF. The chain uses TRBV19 and TRBJ2-7; D tentatively fits TRBD1 or TRBD2 (5 bases each). In germline, CDR1 is LNHDA, CDR2 SQIVND (reference sequence). The length of the CDR3 is 13 residues. V was pared by 3 bases and J by 5 bases, with 11 bases between.

The V gene is TRBV6-1, the J gene TRBJ1-1; D is possibly TRBD1 (5 bases). The CDR3 loop spans 18 amino acids. Trimming took 4 bases from V and 3 from J, leaving 24 bases between them. Germline loops: CDR1 MNHNS, CDR2 SASEGT. The CDR3 DNA is TGTGCCAGCAGTGCAAGCCGTGGGAGGGGCATTGCGTACACTGAAGCTTTCTTT. Protein: CASSASRGRGIAYTEAFF.

This clone was observed a few times. Relative to the germline gene, one junction end is altered; a read error may explain this. This rearrangement joins TRBV28 to TRBJ1-5; D is perhaps TRBD1 (5 bases). CDR1 and CDR2 from the germline V gene are MDHEN and SYDVKM. The CDR3 runs 15 residues. In DNA, the CDR3 is TGTGCCAGCTGTTTATCCGGGGCTTATAATCAGCCCCAGCATTTT. The encoded protein is CASCLSGAYNQPQHF.

The CDR3 DNA reads TGTGCCAGCAGTGAACGGGATGAGCAGTTCTTC. It specifies CASSERDEQFF. This chain uses TRBV2 with TRBJ2-1; D remains unclear. This CDR3 region has 11 residues. Trimming stripped 2 bases from V and 8 bases from J, with 4 bases between. CDR1 and CDR2 (germline): SNHLY, FYNNEI.

The V gene is TRBV6-5, the J gene TRBJ2-7; no definite D call. This CDR3 spans 14 amino acids. Germline assignment: CDR1 MNHEY and CDR2 SVGAGI. Trimming pared 0 bases from V and 0 bases from J, leaving 6 bases between. Written as DNA, the CDR3 is TGTGCCAGCAGTTACTCGAAGGGCTCCTACGAGCAGTACTTC. Its translation: CASSYSKGSYEQYF.